What follows are 14 T cell receptor beta chains derived from one specimen sequenced in a study of T cell responses to AZD1222 COVID-19 vaccine. Sequenced by immunoSEQ multiplex PCR; TCRdb stores in-frame clones only, minus some. This sample yields some 150,000 clones, of which approximately 90% are seen a single time; 5.2% belongs to the top ten. The sample here was peripheral blood, taken on day 0 of AZD1222 vaccination. These receptors came from an adult in good health.

This clone was found many times. The chain employs TRBV2 and TRBJ1-2; D ambiguous. The germline V and J ends were trimmed by 4 bases and 10 bases, with 13 bases remaining between them. CDR3 length equals 12 residues. Germline V CDR1 and CDR2: SNHLY, FYNNEI. The CDR3 DNA follows: TGTGCCAGCAGTGGGCAGTCTCTTTTCTACACCTTC. This encodes CASSGQSLFYTF. Filled out from reference TRBV2 and TRBJ1-2, the complete variable domain reads EPEVTQTPSHQVTQMGQEVILRCVPISNHLYFYWYRQILGQKVEFLVSFYNNEISEKSEIFDDQFSVERPDGSNFTLKIRSTKLEDSAMYFCASSGQSLFYTFGSGTRLTVV.

The rearrangement joins TRBV6-5 to TRBJ1-1; D remains unclear. Germline lookup yields CDR1 MNHEY and CDR2 SVGAGI. The CDR3 has 15 residues. V gave up 8 bases and J gave up 1 base, with 17 bases separating them. CDR3 amino acids: CASHLLAEGNTEAFF. CDR3 nucleotides: TGTGCCAGCCACCTCCTCGCAGAAGGGAACACTGAAGCTTTCTTT.

This chain joins TRBV28 and TRBJ1-2; D possibly corresponds to TRBD1 (5 bases). There are 13 residues in the CDR3. In germline, CDR1 is MDHEN, CDR2 SYDVKM. V was cut by 2 bases and J by 4 bases, with 8 bases left in between. This CDR3 reads CASSLGQGYGYTF. The CDR3 DNA follows: TGTGCCAGCAGTTTAGGGCAGGGCTATGGCTACACCTTC.

The gene calls are TRBV19 and TRBJ2-6; a weak D match, TRBD2 (6 bases). CDR3 length equals 15 residues. The ends were cut back, 9 bases at V and 4 bases at J, with 16 bases in the middle. The germline CDR1 and CDR2 sequences are LNHDA and SQIVND (reference sequence). Here the CDR3 DNA reads TGTGCCAGCCGGAGCGCGGGGTCCGGGGCCAACGTCCTGACTTTC. Translation: CASRSAGSGANVLTF.

This clone was observed once. V usage is TRBV24-1 and J usage is TRBJ2-2; D unclear. CDR1 and CDR2 from the germline V gene are KGHDR and SFDVKD. V was cut by 4 bases and J by 6 bases, with 11 bases left in between. There are 14 residues in the CDR3. The CDR3 region has the DNA TGTGCCACCAGTGACCTTAGGGTCCCCGGGGAGCTGTTTTTT. Its translation: CATSDLRVPGELFF.

This rearrangement joins TRBV3-1 (or the pseudogene TRBV3-2) to TRBJ1-6; unclear D gene. The ends were cut back, 8 bases at V and 6 bases at J, with 8 bases in the middle. Germline V gene sequence: CDR1 LGHDT, CDR2 YNNKEL (reference sequence). The CDR3 contains 12 residues. The CDR3 nucleotides are TGTGCCAGCCACCGTCTTAATTCACCCCTCCACTTT. Protein sequence: CASHRLNSPLHF.

The chain recombines TRBV10-3 with TRBJ1-2; D uncertain. Germline V gives CDR1 ENHRY, CDR2 SYGVKD. V gave up 10 bases and J gave up 3 bases, with 9 bases separating them. This CDR3 is built from 11 residues. The CDR3 DNA reads TGTGCCACCTCCCCGGACTATGGCTACACCTTC. Translating gives CATSPDYGYTF.

J is TRBJ1-6 and V is TRBV7-9, with D unresolved. The CDR3 extends over 14 amino acids. Deletions cut 1 base from V and 8 bases from J, with 9 bases between. CDR1 is SEHNR and CDR2 is FQNEAQ in the germline V gene (reference sequence). This CDR3 is CASSLVLGDSPLHF. The CDR3 coding sequence is TGTGCCAGCAGCTTAGTATTGGGAGATTCACCCCTCCACTTT.

This chain uses TRBV7-8 with TRBJ1-2; the D gene is possibly TRBD1 (6 bases). CDR3 length: 14 amino acids. Trimming removed 5 bases from V and 3 bases from J, with 13 bases in between. The germline V gene has CDR1 SGHVS and CDR2 FQNEAQ. The CDR3 reads CASSPDGGHYGYTF. The DNA for the CDR3 is TGTGCCAGCAGCCCGGACGGGGGGCACTATGGCTACACCTTC.

The V call is TRBV5-1, the J call TRBJ2-2; D not certain. With 0 bases removed from V and 2 bases from J, the gap between germline ends came to 5 bases. This CDR3 comprises 14 residues. The germline V gene encodes CDR1 SGHRS and CDR2 YFSETQ. CDR3 protein: CASSLGLNTGELFF. As DNA, the CDR3 is TGCGCCAGCAGCTTGGGTCTTAACACCGGGGAGCTGTTTTTT.

The J gene is TRBJ1-1, the V gene TRBV29-1, with 7 bases matching TRBD1. Germline trimming cut 7 bases from V and 7 bases from J; bases unmatched to any gene: 6. The CDR3 has 11 residues. The V gene's germline CDR1 is SQVTM and CDR2 ANQGSEA. The CDR3 region has the DNA TGCAGCGGAACGCGGACAGGTGAAGCTTTCTTT. This sequence encodes CSGTRTGEAFF. Looking up the rest from reference TRBV29-1 and TRBJ1-1 gives the full variable domain: SAVISQKPSRDICQRGTSLTIQCQVDSQVTMMFWYRQQPGQSLTLIATANQGSEATYESGFVIDKFPISRPNLTFSTLTVSNMSPEDSSIYLCSGTRTGEAFFGQGTRLTVV.

The V gene is TRBV6-6, the J gene TRBJ1-1, with TRBD1 matching over 7 bases. With V trimmed by 0 bases and J by 5 bases, 6 bases remained unmatched. CDR1 and CDR2 (germline): MNHNY, SVGAGI (reference sequence). The CDR3 spans 15 residues. In DNA form, the CDR3 reads TGTGCCAGCAGTTACTCGATCCAGGGGGTGACTGAAGCTTTCTTT. It specifies CASSYSIQGVTEAFF.

This sequence joins TRBV6-1 and TRBJ2-7; 7 bases line up with TRBD2. The CDR3 has 14 amino acids. Germline CDR1 is MNHNS and CDR2 is SASEGT. The V gene end was trimmed by 2 bases and the J gene end by 5 bases; junction bases not matched to a gene: 6. CDR3 DNA sequence: TGTGCCAGCAGTGAAAGCGGGACCCCCCACGAGCAGTACTTC. Its protein is CASSESGTPHEQYF.

The chain links TRBV4-3 to TRBJ1-5, with TRBD1 identical over 7 bases. CDR3 length equals 14 residues. Germline CDR1 is LGHNA and CDR2 is YSLEER. The V and J ends lost 2 bases and 11 bases, in that order; junction bases with no gene match: 9. This CDR3 reads CASSQHTGATAQHF. The CDR3 nucleotides read TGCGCCAGCAGCCAACATACAGGGGCTACGGCCCAGCATTTT.